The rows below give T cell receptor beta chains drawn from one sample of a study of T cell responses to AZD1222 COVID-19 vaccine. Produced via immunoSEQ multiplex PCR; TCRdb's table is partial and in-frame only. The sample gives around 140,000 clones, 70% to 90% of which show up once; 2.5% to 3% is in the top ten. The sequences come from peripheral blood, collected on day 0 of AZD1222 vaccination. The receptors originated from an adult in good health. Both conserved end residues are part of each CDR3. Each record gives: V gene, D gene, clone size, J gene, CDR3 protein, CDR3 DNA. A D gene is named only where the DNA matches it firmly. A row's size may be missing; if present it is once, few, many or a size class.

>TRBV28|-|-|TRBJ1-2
CASSFSGPSPANYGYTF
TGTGCCAGCAGTTTTTCCGGACCCTCACCCGCTAACTATGGCTACACCTTC
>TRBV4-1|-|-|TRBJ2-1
CASSQVLAGRYREQFF
TGCGCCAGCAGCCAAGTTCTGGCGGGGCGCTATAGGGAGCAGTTCTTC
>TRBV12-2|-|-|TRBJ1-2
CASRSIGFEGTAYGYTF
TGTGCAAGTCGCTCAATTGGATTCGAGGGGACAGCCTATGGCTACACCTTC
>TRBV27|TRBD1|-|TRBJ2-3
CASSLSYRGHTDTQYF
TGTGCCAGCAGTTTATCCTACAGGGGTCATACAGATACGCAGTATTTT
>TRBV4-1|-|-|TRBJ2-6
CASSQDGAGSAGANVLTF
TGCGCCAGCAGCCAAGATGGTGCGGGATCCGCTGGGGCCAACGTCCTGACTTTC
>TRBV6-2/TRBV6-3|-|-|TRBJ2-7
CASSPTGGGQRSSYEQYF
TGTGCCAGCAGCCCTACCGGGGGGGGACAGCGCTCCTCCTACGAGCAGTACTTC
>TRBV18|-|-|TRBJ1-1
CASSPRTVNTEAFF
TGTGCCAGCTCACCAAGGACAGTGAACACTGAAGCTTTCTTT
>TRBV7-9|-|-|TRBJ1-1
CASSFGPAHTEAFF
TGTGCCAGCAGCTTCGGCCCCGCGCACACTGAAGCTTTCTTT
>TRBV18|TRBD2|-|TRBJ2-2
CASSLSGSGNTGELFF
TGTGCCAGCTCACTTAGCGGGAGCGGGAACACCGGGGAGCTGTTTTTT
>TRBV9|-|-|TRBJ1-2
CASSVDDRGYGYTF
TGTGCCAGCAGCGTAGACGACAGAGGCTATGGCTACACCTTC
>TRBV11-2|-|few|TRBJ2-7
CASSLNIEGYEQYF
TGTGCCAGCAGCTTAAATATCGAGGGCTACGAGCAGTACTTC
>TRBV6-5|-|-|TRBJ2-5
CASSRLQETQYF
TGTGCCAGCAGCCGGTTGCAAGAGACCCAGTACTTC
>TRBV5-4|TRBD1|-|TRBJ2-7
CASSLHRTGARDYEQYF
TGTGCCAGCAGCTTGCACCGGACAGGCGCCAGGGACTACGAGCAGTACTTC
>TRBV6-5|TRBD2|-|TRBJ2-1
CASRTSGRGRNEQFF
TGTGCCAGCAGGACTAGCGGGAGGGGAAGAAATGAGCAGTTCTTC
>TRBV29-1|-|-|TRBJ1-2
CSVEDKGGLNYGYTF
TGCAGCGTTGAAGATAAGGGGGGACTCAACTATGGCTACACCTTC
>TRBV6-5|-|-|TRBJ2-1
CASSGPGQQFF
TGTGCCAGCAGCGGTCCAGGACAGCAGTTCTTC
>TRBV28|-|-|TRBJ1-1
CASSLVAATNTEAFF
TGTGCCAGCAGTTTAGTGGCAGCAACGAACACTGAAGCTTTCTTT
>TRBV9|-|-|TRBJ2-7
CASSFGTSPYEQYF
TGTGCCAGCAGCTTCGGGACTTCTCCCTACGAGCAGTACTTC
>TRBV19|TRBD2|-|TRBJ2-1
CASSIGLAGTYLF
TGTGCCAGTAGTATAGGACTAGCGGGGACCTACCTCTTC
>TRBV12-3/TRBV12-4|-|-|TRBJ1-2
CASRFGGYGYTF
TGTGCCAGCAGGTTCGGGGGCTATGGCTACACCTTC
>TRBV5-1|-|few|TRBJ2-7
CASSPPGVSEQYF
TGCGCCAGCAGCCCACCGGGGGTGTCCGAGCAGTACTTC
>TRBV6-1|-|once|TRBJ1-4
CASSEPTARYQF
TGTGCCAGCAGTGAACCAACGGCCAGGTACCAGTTT
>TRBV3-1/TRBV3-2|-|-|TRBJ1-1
CASSPSDKDTEAFF
TGTGCCAGCAGCCCCTCGGACAAGGACACTGAAGCTTTCTTT
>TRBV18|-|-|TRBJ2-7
CASSQMEDVYEQYF
TGTGCCAGCTCACAAATGGAGGACGTCTACGAGCAGTACTTC
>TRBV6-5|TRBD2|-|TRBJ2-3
CASSPGGVRDTQYF
TGTGCCAGCAGCCCGGGGGGGGTGAGGGATACGCAGTATTTT
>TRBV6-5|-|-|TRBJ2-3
CASSLGSLTTDTQYF
TGTGCCAGCAGTTTAGGTTCGCTCACCACAGATACGCAGTATTTT
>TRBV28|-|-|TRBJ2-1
CASSLAGSLYNEQFF
TGTGCCAGCAGTTTAGCGGGCTCCCTTTACAATGAGCAGTTCTTC